The 19 T cell receptor beta chains listed next were all sequenced from one sample in a study of patients and donors after allogeneic stem cell transplantation (TCRdb year 2020). The method behind the library was RT-PCR. The listed sequencing device is NextSeq 550. TCRdb reanalyzed the raw reads on its own, using fastp at Q25 for trimming and MiXCR for clone calling, and kept in-frame beta chains. Every CDR3 protein is listed once, alongside the most common genes and DNA of its rows. The sample yields about 960,000 distinct CDR3 sequences; more than 15% were counted once. The ten largest clones take up around 6% of the sample. The sequencing sample was made of blood, either unsorted or a sorted T cell fraction (not recorded which). The receptors were sampled from a human donor who was either an allogeneic HSCT recipient or a stem cell or donor lymphocyte infusion donor (not recorded which). It is not recorded whose cells these are; they may come from a transplant donor.

This clonotype was seen repeatedly, ten times or more. The V gene is TRBV24-1, the J gene TRBJ2-1, with TRBD1 as a possible D gene (6 bases). Germline CDR1 is KGHDR and CDR2 is SFDVKD. This CDR3 has 15 residues. Trimming removed 4 bases at V and 12 bases at J, with 21 bases between. The CDR3 sequence is CATSESGVVGYPQFF. As DNA, the CDR3 is TGTGCCACCAGTGAATCAGGGGTCGTAGGCTATCCGCAGTTCTTC.

This clonotype appeared many times. This rearrangement joins TRBV12-3 or TRBV12-4 to TRBJ2-2; D ambiguous. The CDR3 consists of 13 residues. Trimming stripped 4 bases from V and 3 bases from J, with 6 bases between. Here the CDR3 DNA reads TGTGCCAGCAGTTCTACCTACACCGGGGAGCTGTTTTTT. It translates to CASSSTYTGELFF.

This clonotype was counted at least ten times. The chain is built from TRBV29-1 and TRBJ2-7; 8 nucleotides line up with TRBD2. CDR3 length: 14 residues. Germline lookup yields CDR1 SQVTM and CDR2 ANQGSEA. With 0 bases clipped from V and 4 bases from J, the junction kept 5 bases outside the gene matches. CDR3 in DNA: TGCAGCGTTGAAGATGGGGCGGGAGGATACGAGCAGTACTTC. It codes for CSVEDGAGGYEQYF.

The chain links TRBV3-1 to TRBJ2-1, with D possibly TRBD1 on 6 matching bases. V dropped 6 bases and J dropped 7 bases, with 13 bases sitting between them. Germline CDR1 and CDR2: LGHDT and YNNKEL (reference sequence). The CDR3 runs 13 residues. In DNA, the CDR3 is TGTGCCAGCAGTCTCAGGGGTTGGAATGAGCAGTTCTTC. Protein: CASSLRGWNEQFF.

In its sample, this clonotype was seen a few times. This chain uses TRBV6-2 or TRBV6-3 with TRBJ2-7; 10 bases are a match to TRBD2. This CDR3 comprises 15 residues. In germline, CDR1 is MNHEY, CDR2 SVGEGT. V shed 8 bases and J 1 base; nucleotides not matched to a gene: 8. In DNA, the CDR3 is TGTGCCAGCGGAGAACCGGGACTAGCGTCCTACGAGCAGTACTTC. Translated: CASGEPGLASYEQYF.

This clonotype has a handful of counts. The chain recombines TRBV4-3 with TRBJ2-4; 9 bases are shared with TRBD1. Germline CDR1 is LGHNA and CDR2 is YSLEER. With 4 bases clipped from V and 6 bases from J, the junction kept 13 bases outside the gene matches. The CDR3 length is 17 residues. CDR3 region: CASSLRPTGGAGNIQYF. The CDR3 nucleotides read TGCGCCAGCAGCCTCAGACCCACAGGGGGCGCGGGAAACATTCAGTACTTC.

The rearrangement links TRBV6-5 to TRBJ1-2; TRBD1 is a possible D gene (6 bases). Germline V gives CDR1 MNHEY, CDR2 SVGAGI. The CDR3 spans 15 residues. V was cut by 2 bases and J by 2 bases, with 12 bases left in between. The CDR3 reads CASSYRKQGNYGYTF. Written as DNA, the CDR3 is TGTGCCAGCAGTTACCGGAAACAGGGAAACTATGGCTACACCTTC.

This clonotype was seen many times. The V gene is TRBV12-3 or TRBV12-4, the J gene TRBJ1-1, with unresolved D. This CDR3 comprises 12 residues. Between the trimmed V and J ends, which lost 6 bases and 0 bases, there was a span of 5 bases. In nucleotides, the CDR3 is TGTGCCAGCAGCTTACTGAACACTGAAGCTTTCTTT. Amino acids: CASSLLNTEAFF.

This clonotype showed up just a few times. The chain employs TRBV9 and TRBJ1-1; possible D gene TRBD1, 6 bases. V shed 0 bases and J shed 11 bases, with 14 bases lying between them. CDR1 is SGDLS, CDR2 YYNGEE, per germline. The CDR3 has 13 amino acids. CDR3 sequence: CASSVVLSGEAFF. CDR3 nucleotides: TGTGCCAGCAGCGTAGTGTTATCAGGGGAGGCTTTCTTT.

This clonotype has more than one count but fewer than ten. V usage is TRBV14 and J usage is TRBJ2-1, with TRBD1 matching over 7 bases. Trimming took 0 bases from V and 13 from J; bases not matched to a gene: 6. The CDR3 length is 13 residues. Germline CDR1 reads SGHDN; CDR2 reads FVKESK. CDR3 nucleotides: TGTGCCAGCAGCCAAGAGGACTGGGACAGTCAGTTCTTC. Its protein is CASSQEDWDSQFF.

V is TRBV29-1 and J is TRBJ2-7; weak D call: TRBD2 (6 bases). Germline CDR1 reads SQVTM; CDR2 reads ANQGSEA. V was clipped by 0 bases and J by 2 bases, with 11 bases between them. The CDR3 length is 14 residues. The CDR3 spells CSVEDRDSPYEQYF. The CDR3 nucleotides read TGCAGCGTTGAAGACCGGGACTCACCCTACGAGCAGTACTTC.

This clonotype has just a few counts. The CDR3 sequence is CASSEREADTQYF. The CDR3, as DNA: TGTGCCAGCAGTGAGCGGGAGGCAGATACGCAGTATTTT. The rearrangement links TRBV11-3 to TRBJ2-3; 9 bases line up with TRBD2. Trimming removed 6 bases from V and 4 bases from J; junction bases left unmatched: 2. This CDR3 spans 13 amino acids. Germline-derived CDR1 and CDR2 are SGHNT and YENEEA.

This clonotype has a handful of counts. V and J are TRBV9 and TRBJ1-1; 12 positions match TRBD1. Germline CDR1 and CDR2: SGDLS and YYNGEE. The CDR3 is made up of 17 amino acids. V dropped 4 bases and J dropped 4; count of bases not matched to a gene: 11. CDR3: CASSPDRDRGLITEAFF. The CDR3 DNA reads as TGTGCCAGCAGCCCTGACCGGGACAGGGGGCTGATCACTGAAGCTTTCTTT.

V and J are TRBV3-1 and TRBJ2-5; the D call may be TRBD1 or TRBD2 (5 bases each). The germline V gene encodes CDR1 LGHDT and CDR2 YNNKEL (reference sequence). CDR3 length: 14 residues. With 4 bases removed from V and 9 bases from J, the gap between germline ends came to 18 bases. The CDR3 sequence is CASSPTGTHLSQYF. For the CDR3, the DNA is TGTGCCAGCAGCCCCACCGGGACCCATTTGTCCCAGTACTTC.

V gene TRBV10-3 combines with J gene TRBJ1-5; 7 bases fit TRBD1. V lost 8 bases to trimming and J lost 1 base; unmatched junction nucleotides: 2. This CDR3 has 13 amino acids. The germline CDR1 and CDR2 sequences are ENHRY and SYGVKD. The CDR3 spells CAIGTVSNQPQHF. The CDR3, as DNA: TGTGCCATCGGGACAGTAAGCAATCAGCCCCAGCATTTT.

A few counts support this clonotype. The chain has TRBV30 and TRBJ2-7; a possible D gene is TRBD1 (5 bases). Germline CDR1 is GTSNPN and CDR2 is SVGIG (reference sequence). V was cut by 0 bases and J by 7 bases, with 10 bases left in between. The CDR3 contains 12 residues. This chain's CDR3 is CAWSVWGNEQYF. In DNA form, the CDR3 reads TGTGCCTGGAGTGTATGGGGCAATGAGCAGTACTTC.

This clonotype was seen only a few times. The gene calls are TRBV7-3 and TRBJ2-1; possibly TRBD2 for D (6 bases). Trimming left V 5 bases short and J 4 bases short, with 21 bases between. The CDR3 spans 17 residues. Germline-derived CDR1 and CDR2 are SGHTA and FQGTGA. The DNA for the CDR3 is TGTGCCAGCAGCCCCGGGACTTCCCCCGCTCCTTACAATGAGCAGTTCTTC. It codes for CASSPGTSPAPYNEQFF.

CDR3 DNA sequence: TGTGCCAGTAATTCCGTAGCGGGAGCGTTCAAGAACACCGGGGAGCTGTTTTTT. This translates into CASNSVAGAFKNTGELFF. The rearrangement links TRBV28 to TRBJ2-2; 9 nucleotides agree with TRBD2. The germline gives CDR1 MDHEN, CDR2 SYDVKM. Unmatched junction bases numbered 15, after V lost 9 bases and J lost 1 base. The CDR3 is 18 residues long.

This clonotype was detected only a few times. The genes are TRBV11-2 and TRBJ1-1; D not resolved. The CDR3 covers 14 residues. Germline lookup yields CDR1 SGHAT and CDR2 FQNNGV. The V gene lost 1 base and the J gene lost 4 bases, with 10 bases spanning the gap. In DNA, the CDR3 is TGTGCCAGCAGCTTAGTCCAAAGGGTCACTGAAGCTTTCTTT. Translating gives CASSLVQRVTEAFF.